This TCR beta chain was captured by sequencing in a study of T-cell memory formation after mild COVID-19. Study-wide results and limits: Those CD4+ clones that contracted were mainly in CM and EM (CD8+ ones in EMRA). Certain responding clones were present in pre-infection memory, suggesting participation of cross-reactive memory. Nothing showed for sure that second-wave clones peaking on day 37 were SARS-CoV-2 specific.

As regards this clonotype: The antigen remains unidentified.

The 5'RACE method, run with constant-segment primers, produced TCR alpha and TCR beta cDNA libraries (carrying sample barcodes and UMIs). In TCRdb, the 5' RACE reads were re-called with MiXCR into one record per CDR3 protein. The sample has roughly 400,000 distinct CDR3 sequences, under 20% seen once. The TCR sequence derives from a man aged 18 to 29 who had mild COVID-19 (a few samples of this study predate the infection). Cell type and time point are not known. The sequenced material came from PBMCs or a T cell subset sorted from them (not recorded which).

The CDR3 protein is CASRLAGSDTQYF. In DNA form, the CDR3 reads TGTGCCAGCAGACTAGCGGGGTCCGATACGCAGTATTTT. The gene calls are TRBV27 and TRBJ2-3, with TRBD2 identical over 10 bases. This CDR3 contains 13 residues. V lost 6 bases and J lost 6; bases outside the gene matches: 3. Germline V CDR1 and CDR2: MNHEY, SMNVEV (reference sequence).